This T cell receptor (beta chain) was found in a study of vaccination and CD4 T cells after COVID-19. The treatment is: approximately nine-day PBMC culture with coronavirus spike peptide pools or control peptides (ViraFEST assay). CD4+ T cells were isolated by negative selection after more than 8 days of culture. Once obtained from cultured CD4+ T cells, the DNA was sequenced using the Oncomine TCR Beta short-read assay. TCRdb reprocessed the PCR reads via MiXCR and lists one record per CDR3 protein. The profile covers more than 9,500 distinct CDR3 sequences, with about 50% appearing a single time and more than 25% taken by the ten largest. As to this clonotype: Its antigen is not identified.

Study conclusions and caveats: Relatively few convalescent patients and no early post-infection timepoints were analyzed. Spike mono-reactivity held for 304 of 307 vaccine-specific clones in convalescent patients.

Per germline, CDR1 LNHDA and CDR2 SQIVND (reference sequence). V lost 5 bases, J lost 5 bases, and 6 bases stayed unmatched. The CDR3 has 15 residues. V gene TRBV19 combines with J gene TRBJ2-5; 12 nucleotides align to TRBD1. This receptor was taken from a human donor who had recovered from COVID-19. Sequencing was performed on CD4+ T cells from blood, cultured in vitro. CDR3 sequence reads: CASSAGQGAWETQYF. CDR3 nucleotide sequence: TGTGCCAGTAGTGCGGGACAGGGGGCTTGGGAGACCCAGTACTTC.